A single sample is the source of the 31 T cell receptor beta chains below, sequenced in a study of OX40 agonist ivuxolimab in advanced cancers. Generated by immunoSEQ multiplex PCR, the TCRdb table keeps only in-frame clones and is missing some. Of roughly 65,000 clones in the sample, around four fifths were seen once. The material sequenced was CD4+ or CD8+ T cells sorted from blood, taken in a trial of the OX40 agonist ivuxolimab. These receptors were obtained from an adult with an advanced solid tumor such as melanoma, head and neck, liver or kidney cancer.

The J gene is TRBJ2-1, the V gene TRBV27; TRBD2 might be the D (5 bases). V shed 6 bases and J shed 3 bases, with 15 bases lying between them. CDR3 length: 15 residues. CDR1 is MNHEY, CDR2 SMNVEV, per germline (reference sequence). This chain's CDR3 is CASRELGPGYNEQFF. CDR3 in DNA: TGTGCCAGCAGAGAACTAGGGCCAGGCTACAATGAGCAGTTCTTC.

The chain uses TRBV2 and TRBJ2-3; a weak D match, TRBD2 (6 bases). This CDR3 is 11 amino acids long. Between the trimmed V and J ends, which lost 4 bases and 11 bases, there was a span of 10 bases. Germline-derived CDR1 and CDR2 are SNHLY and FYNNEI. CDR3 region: CASSGYGGQYF. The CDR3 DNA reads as TGTGCCAGCAGTGGATACGGGGGGCAGTATTTT.

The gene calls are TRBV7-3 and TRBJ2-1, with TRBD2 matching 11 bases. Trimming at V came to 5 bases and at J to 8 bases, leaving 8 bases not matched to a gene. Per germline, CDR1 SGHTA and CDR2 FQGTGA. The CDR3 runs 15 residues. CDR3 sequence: CASSLGLAGGDEQFF. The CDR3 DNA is TGTGCCAGCAGCCTGGGGCTAGCGGGGGGCGATGAGCAGTTCTTC.

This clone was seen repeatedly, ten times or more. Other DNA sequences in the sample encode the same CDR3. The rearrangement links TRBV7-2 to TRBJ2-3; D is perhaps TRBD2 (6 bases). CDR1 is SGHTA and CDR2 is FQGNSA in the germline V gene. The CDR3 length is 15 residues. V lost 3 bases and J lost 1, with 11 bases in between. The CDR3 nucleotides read TGTGCCAGCAGCTTGGGGACTCCCCGCACAGATACGCAGTATTTT. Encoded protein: CASSLGTPRTDTQYF.

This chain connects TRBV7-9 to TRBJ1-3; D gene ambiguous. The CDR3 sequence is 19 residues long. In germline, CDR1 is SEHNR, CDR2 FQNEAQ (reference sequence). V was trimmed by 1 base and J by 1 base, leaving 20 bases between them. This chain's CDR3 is CASSLDPRGGILSGNTIYF. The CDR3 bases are TGTGCCAGCAGCTTAGACCCCCGTGGCGGGATCTTATCTGGAAACACCATATATTTT. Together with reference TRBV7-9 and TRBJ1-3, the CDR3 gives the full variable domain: DTGVSQNPRHKITKRGQNVTFRCDPISEHNRLYWYRQTLGQGPEFLTYFQNEAQLEKSRLLSDRFSAERPKGSFSTLEIQRTEQGDSAMYLCASSLDPRGGILSGNTIYFGEGSWLTVV.

CDR3 sequence: CASRVDSYNEQFF. CDR3 DNA: TGCGCCAGCAGAGTGGACAGTTACAATGAGCAGTTCTTC. This sequence joins TRBV5-1 and TRBJ2-1, with D perhaps TRBD1 (6 bases). V was cut by 5 bases and J by 4 bases, with 10 bases left in between. Germline V CDR1 and CDR2: SGHRS, YFSETQ. The CDR3 is made up of 13 amino acids.

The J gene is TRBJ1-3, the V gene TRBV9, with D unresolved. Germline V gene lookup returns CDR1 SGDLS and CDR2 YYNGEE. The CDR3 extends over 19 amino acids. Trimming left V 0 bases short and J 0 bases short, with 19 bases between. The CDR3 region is CASSVGSFGRRDSGNTIYF. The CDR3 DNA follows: TGTGCCAGCAGCGTAGGTTCTTTTGGTAGGAGGGACTCTGGAAACACCATATATTTT.

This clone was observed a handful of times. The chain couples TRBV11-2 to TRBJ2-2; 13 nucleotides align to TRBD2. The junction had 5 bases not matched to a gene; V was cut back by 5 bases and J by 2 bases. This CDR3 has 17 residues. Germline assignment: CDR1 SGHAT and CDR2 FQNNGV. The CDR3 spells CASSRTSGGSNTGELFF. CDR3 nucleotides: TGTGCCAGCAGCCGGACTAGCGGGGGCTCTAACACCGGGGAGCTGTTTTTT.

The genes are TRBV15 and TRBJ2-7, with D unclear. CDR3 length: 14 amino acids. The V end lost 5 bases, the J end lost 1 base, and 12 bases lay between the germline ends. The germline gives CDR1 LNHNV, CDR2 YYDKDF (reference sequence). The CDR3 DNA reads TGTGCCACCAGCGGAACGACAACTTCCTACGAGCAGTACTTC. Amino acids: CATSGTTTSYEQYF.

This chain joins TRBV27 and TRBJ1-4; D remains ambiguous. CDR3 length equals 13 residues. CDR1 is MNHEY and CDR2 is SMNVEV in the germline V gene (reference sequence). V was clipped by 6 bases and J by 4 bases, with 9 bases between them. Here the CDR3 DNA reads TGTGCCAGCAGGGTCTGGGGTAATGAAAAACTGTTTTTT. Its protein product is CASRVWGNEKLFF.

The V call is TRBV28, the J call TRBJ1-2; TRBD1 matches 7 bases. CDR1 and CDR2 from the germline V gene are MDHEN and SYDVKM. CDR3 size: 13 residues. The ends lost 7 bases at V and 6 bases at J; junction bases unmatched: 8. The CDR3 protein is CASNPPGTDGYTF. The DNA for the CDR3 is TGTGCCAGCAACCCCCCCGGGACAGATGGCTACACCTTC.

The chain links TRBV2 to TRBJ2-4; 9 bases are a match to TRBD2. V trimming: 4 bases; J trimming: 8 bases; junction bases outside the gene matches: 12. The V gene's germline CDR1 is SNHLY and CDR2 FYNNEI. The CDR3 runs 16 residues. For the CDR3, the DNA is TGTGCCAGCAGTGTCGCCCTAGCGGGATGGGGCGACATTCAGTACTTC. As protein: CASSVALAGWGDIQYF.

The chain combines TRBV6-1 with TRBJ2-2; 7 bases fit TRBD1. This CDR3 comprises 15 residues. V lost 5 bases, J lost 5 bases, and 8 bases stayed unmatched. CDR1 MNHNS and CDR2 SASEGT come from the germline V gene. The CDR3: CASSSHGTETGELFF. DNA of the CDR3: TGTGCCAGCAGTTCCCATGGGACAGAGACCGGGGAGCTGTTTTTT.

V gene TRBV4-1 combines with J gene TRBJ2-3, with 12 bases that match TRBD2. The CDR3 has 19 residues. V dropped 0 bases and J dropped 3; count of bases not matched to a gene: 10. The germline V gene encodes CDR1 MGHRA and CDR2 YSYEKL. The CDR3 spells CASSQDRQLAGGRTDTQYF. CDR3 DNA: TGCGCCAGCAGCCAAGACCGCCAACTAGCGGGGGGTAGGACAGATACGCAGTATTTT.

The CDR3 reads CASSYDGQSSGNTIYF. CDR3 nucleotides: TGTGCCAGCAGTTACGACGGACAGTCCTCTGGAAACACCATATATTTT. V usage is TRBV6-6 and J usage is TRBJ1-3; a possible D gene is TRBD1 (6 bases). CDR3 size: 16 residues. The V end was cut by 2 bases, the J end by 0 bases, with 11 bases between. In germline, CDR1 is MNHNY, CDR2 SVGAGI (reference sequence).

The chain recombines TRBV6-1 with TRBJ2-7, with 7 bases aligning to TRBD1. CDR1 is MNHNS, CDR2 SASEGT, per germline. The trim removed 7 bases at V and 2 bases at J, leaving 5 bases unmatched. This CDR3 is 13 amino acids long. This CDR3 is CASIETGTYEQYV. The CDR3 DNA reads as TGTGCCAGCATAGAGACAGGGACCTACGAGCAGTACGTC.

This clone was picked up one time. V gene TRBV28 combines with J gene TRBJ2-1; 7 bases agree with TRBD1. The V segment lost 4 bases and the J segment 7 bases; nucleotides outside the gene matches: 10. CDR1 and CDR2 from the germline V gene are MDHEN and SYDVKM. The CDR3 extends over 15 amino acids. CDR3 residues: CASSSSGTVANEQFF. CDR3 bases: TGTGCCAGCAGTTCGTCCGGGACAGTTGCGAATGAGCAGTTCTTC.

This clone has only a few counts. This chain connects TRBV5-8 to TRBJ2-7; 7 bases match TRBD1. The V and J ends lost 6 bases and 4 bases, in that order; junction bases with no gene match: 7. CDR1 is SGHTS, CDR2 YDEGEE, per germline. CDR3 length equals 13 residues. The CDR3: CASNPGQTYEQYV. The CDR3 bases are TGTGCCAGCAACCCGGGACAGACTTACGAGCAGTACGTC.

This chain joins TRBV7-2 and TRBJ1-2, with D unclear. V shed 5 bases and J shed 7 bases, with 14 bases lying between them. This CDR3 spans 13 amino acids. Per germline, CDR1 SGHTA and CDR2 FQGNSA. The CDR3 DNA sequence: TGTGCCAGCAGCCTGACACCCTCGGGTGGCTACACCTTC. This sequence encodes CASSLTPSGGYTF.

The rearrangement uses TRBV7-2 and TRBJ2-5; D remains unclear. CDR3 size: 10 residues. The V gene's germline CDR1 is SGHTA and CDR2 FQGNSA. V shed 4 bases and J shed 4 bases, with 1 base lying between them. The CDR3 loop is CASSSETQYF. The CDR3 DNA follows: TGTGCCAGCAGCTCAGAGACCCAGTACTTC.

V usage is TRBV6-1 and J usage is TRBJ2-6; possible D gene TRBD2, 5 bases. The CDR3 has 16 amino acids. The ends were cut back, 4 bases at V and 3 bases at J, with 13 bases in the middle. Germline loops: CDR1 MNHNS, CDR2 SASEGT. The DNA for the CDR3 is TGTGCCAGCAGTGGGAGAGGACTTGGTGGGGCCAACGTCCTGACTTTC. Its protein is CASSGRGLGGANVLTF.

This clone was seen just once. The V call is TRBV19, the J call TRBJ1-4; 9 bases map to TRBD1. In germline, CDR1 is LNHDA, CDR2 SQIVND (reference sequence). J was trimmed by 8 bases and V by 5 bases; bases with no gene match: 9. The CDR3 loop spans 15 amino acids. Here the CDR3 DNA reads TGTGCCAGTAGTGCGATGGGACAGGGAAACGAAAAACTGTTTTTT. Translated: CASSAMGQGNEKLFF. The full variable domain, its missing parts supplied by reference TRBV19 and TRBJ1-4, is DGGITQSPKYLFRKEGQNVTLSCEQNLNHDAMYWYRQDPGQGLRLIYYSQIVNDFQKGDIAEGYSVSREKKESFPLTVTSAQKNPTAFYLCASSAMGQGNEKLFFGSGTQLSVL.

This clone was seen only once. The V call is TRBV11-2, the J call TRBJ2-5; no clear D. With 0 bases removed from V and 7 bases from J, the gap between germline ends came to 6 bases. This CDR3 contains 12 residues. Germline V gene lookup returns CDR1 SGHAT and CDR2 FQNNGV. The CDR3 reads CASSLDWGTQYF. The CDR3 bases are TGTGCCAGCAGCTTAGATTGGGGGACCCAGTACTTC.

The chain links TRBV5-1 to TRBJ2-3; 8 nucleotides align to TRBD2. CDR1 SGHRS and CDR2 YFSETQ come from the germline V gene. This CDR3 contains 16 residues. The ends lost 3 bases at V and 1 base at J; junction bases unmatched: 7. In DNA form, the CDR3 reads TGCGCCAGCAGCTCGAACGGGGGGGCTGGCACAGATACGCAGTATTTT. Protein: CASSSNGGAGTDTQYF.

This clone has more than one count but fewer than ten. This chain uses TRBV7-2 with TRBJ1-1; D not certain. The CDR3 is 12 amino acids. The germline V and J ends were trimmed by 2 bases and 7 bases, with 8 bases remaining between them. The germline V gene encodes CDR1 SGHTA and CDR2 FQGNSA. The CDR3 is CASSLRQREAFF. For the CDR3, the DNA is TGTGCCAGCAGCTTAAGGCAGCGTGAAGCTTTCTTT.

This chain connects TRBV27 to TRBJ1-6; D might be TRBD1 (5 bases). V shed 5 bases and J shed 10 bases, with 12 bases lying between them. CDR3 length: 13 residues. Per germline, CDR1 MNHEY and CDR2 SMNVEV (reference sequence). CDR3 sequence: CASSPDRRSPLHF. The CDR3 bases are TGTGCCAGCAGTCCCGACAGACGCTCACCCCTCCACTTT.

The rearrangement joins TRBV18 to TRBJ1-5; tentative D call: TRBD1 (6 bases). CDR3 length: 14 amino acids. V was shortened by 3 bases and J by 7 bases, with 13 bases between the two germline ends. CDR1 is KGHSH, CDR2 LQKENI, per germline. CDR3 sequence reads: CASSPYGGPQPQHF. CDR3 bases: TGTGCCAGCTCACCCTACGGGGGGCCACAGCCCCAGCATTTT.

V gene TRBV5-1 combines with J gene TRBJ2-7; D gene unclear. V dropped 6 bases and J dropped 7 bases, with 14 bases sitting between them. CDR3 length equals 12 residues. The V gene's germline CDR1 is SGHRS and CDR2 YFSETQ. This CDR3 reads CASKSLSGEQYV. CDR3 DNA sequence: TGCGCCAGCAAAAGTCTAAGTGGGGAGCAGTACGTC.

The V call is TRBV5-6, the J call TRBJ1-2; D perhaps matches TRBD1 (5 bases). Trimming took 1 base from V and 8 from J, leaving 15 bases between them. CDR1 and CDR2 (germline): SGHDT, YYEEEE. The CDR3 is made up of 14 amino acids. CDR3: CASSLLGAPWGYTF. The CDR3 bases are TGTGCCAGCAGCTTGTTAGGGGCCCCGTGGGGCTACACCTTC.

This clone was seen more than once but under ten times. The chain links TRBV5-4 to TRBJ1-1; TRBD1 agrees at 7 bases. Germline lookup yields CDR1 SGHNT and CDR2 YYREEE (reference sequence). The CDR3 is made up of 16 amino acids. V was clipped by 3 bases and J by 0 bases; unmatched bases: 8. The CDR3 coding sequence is TGTGCCAGCAGCTCAACAAAGACAGGGATGAACACTGAAGCTTTCTTT. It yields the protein CASSSTKTGMNTEAFF.

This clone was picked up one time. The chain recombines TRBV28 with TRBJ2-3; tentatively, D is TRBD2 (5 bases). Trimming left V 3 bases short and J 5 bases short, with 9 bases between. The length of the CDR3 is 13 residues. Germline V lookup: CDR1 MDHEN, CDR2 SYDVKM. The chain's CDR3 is CASSLAGGDTQYF. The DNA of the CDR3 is TGTGCCAGCAGTTTGGCCGGAGGAGATACGCAGTATTTT.